These 20 T cell receptor beta chains came from one sample sequenced in a study of cytomegalovirus exposure and HLA in healthy donors. PCR employed 60 Vbeta and 13 Jbeta primers. Profiled with immunoSEQ multiplex PCR; TCRdb holds only in-frame clones, not every one. The sample consists of about 190,000 clones, more than 80% of them appearing once. The sample comprised PBMCs. The receptors come from a woman in her 50s in good health and CMV-seropositive.

V is TRBV11-2 and J is TRBJ1-1, with D unresolved. Trimming left V 1 base short and J 1 base short, with 7 bases between. This CDR3 is 14 amino acids long. Germline V lookup: CDR1 SGHAT, CDR2 FQNNGV. The CDR3 protein is CASSLGRKNTEAFF. For the CDR3, the DNA is TGTGCCAGCAGCTTAGGCAGGAAGAACACTGAAGCTTTCTTT. The entire variable domain, with the rest obtained from reference TRBV11-2 and TRBJ1-1, is as follows: EAGVAQSPRYKIIEKRQSVAFWCNPISGHATLYWYQQILGQGPKLLIQFQNNGVVDDSQLPKDRFSAERLKGVDSTLKIQPAKLEDSAVYLCASSLGRKNTEAFFGQGTRLTVV.

Only one count was recorded for this clone. The chain recombines TRBV2 with TRBJ1-5; D unresolved. CDR3 length equals 16 residues. V dropped 6 bases and J dropped 0 bases, with 15 bases sitting between them. Germline V lookup: CDR1 SNHLY, CDR2 FYNNEI. The DNA of the CDR3 is TGTGCCAGCAGCCATGACCTGACTTCTAGCAATCAGCCCCAGCATTTT. Translating gives CASSHDLTSSNQPQHF.

This chain connects TRBV7-2 to TRBJ2-3; the D is unclear. The V end lost 5 bases, the J end lost 9 bases, and 18 bases lay between the germline ends. CDR1 SGHTA and CDR2 FQGNSA come from the germline V gene. CDR3 length: 14 amino acids. In DNA form, the CDR3 reads TGTGCCAGCAGCCCCTCCCGGAGCGACCGCACGCAGTATTTT. Translation: CASSPSRSDRTQYF.

This chain connects TRBV27 to TRBJ1-1; D possibly corresponds to TRBD1 (5 bases). The V end lost 5 bases, the J end lost 1 base, and 14 bases lay between the germline ends. Germline V lookup: CDR1 MNHEY, CDR2 SMNVEV (reference sequence). The CDR3 runs to 15 residues. The CDR3 DNA is TGTGCCAGCAGTGCCCGCGGGGCAGGGAACACTGAAGCTTTCTTT. As protein: CASSARGAGNTEAFF.

J is TRBJ1-2 and V is TRBV11-2; D is perhaps TRBD1 (5 bases). The CDR3 is 13 residues long. Germline CDR1 is SGHAT and CDR2 is FQNNGV. V lost 2 bases and J lost 4, with 8 bases in between. CDR3 DNA sequence: TGTGCCAGCAGCTTACCTAGGGGCTATGGCTACACCTTC. This gives the protein CASSLPRGYGYTF. Together with reference TRBV11-2 and TRBJ1-2, the CDR3 gives the full variable domain: EAGVAQSPRYKIIEKRQSVAFWCNPISGHATLYWYQQILGQGPKLLIQFQNNGVVDDSQLPKDRFSAERLKGVDSTLKIQPAKLEDSAVYLCASSLPRGYGYTFGSGTRLTVV.

V usage is TRBV7-3 and J usage is TRBJ2-1; 9 bases map to TRBD1. The CDR3 totals 14 residues. Germline values: CDR1 SGHTA, CDR2 FQGTGA. The junction had 3 bases not matched to a gene; V was cut back by 2 bases and J by 7 bases. The CDR3 sequence: CASSLETGGNEQFF. The DNA for the CDR3 is TGTGCCAGCAGCTTAGAGACAGGGGGAAATGAGCAGTTCTTC.

The count of this clone is one. The rearrangement uses TRBV7-6 and TRBJ2-5; D gene unclear. This CDR3 region has 14 residues. V lost 5 bases to trimming and J lost 5 bases, with 15 bases between them. CDR1 and CDR2 from the germline V gene are SGHVS and FNYEAQ. CDR3 in amino acids: CASSPVVRWETQYF. The CDR3 bases are TGTGCCAGCAGCCCCGTTGTCCGGTGGGAGACCCAGTACTTC.

This clone came up once. The chain carries TRBV13 and TRBJ2-3, with D possibly matching TRBD1 (6 bases). CDR1 is PRHDT, CDR2 FYEKMQ, per germline (reference sequence). V shed 4 bases and J shed 2 bases, with 7 bases lying between them. The CDR3 is 13 residues long. CDR3 amino acids: CASSYRDTDTQYF. The CDR3 DNA reads TGTGCCAGCAGCTACAGGGACACAGATACGCAGTATTTT.

The chain links TRBV7-6 to TRBJ2-1; 7 bases are shared with TRBD2. The length of the CDR3 is 16 residues. Germline lookup yields CDR1 SGHVS and CDR2 FNYEAQ. After removal of 5 bases from V and 2 bases from J, the junction contained 9 bases not matched to a gene. As DNA, the CDR3 is TGTGCCAGCAGCCCACAAAGCGGGGTTACCTACAATGAGCAGTTCTTC. It yields the protein CASSPQSGVTYNEQFF.

The chain recombines TRBV7-8 with TRBJ2-3; 7 bases align to TRBD2. There are 16 residues in the CDR3. The V and J ends lost 0 bases and 1 base, in that order; junction bases with no gene match: 4. The germline gives CDR1 SGHVS, CDR2 FQNEAQ. For the CDR3, the DNA is TGTGCCAGCAGCTTAGCTGGGGGGGGACGCACAGATACGCAGTATTTT. Its translation is CASSLAGGGRTDTQYF.

The J gene is TRBJ2-5, the V gene TRBV6-5, with D unresolved. This CDR3 is 12 amino acids long. Trimming took off 5 bases at V and 7 bases at J, with 11 bases between the two ends. Germline CDR1 MNHEY, CDR2 SVGAGI. CDR3 region: CASSQPGRTQYF. CDR3 in DNA: TGTGCCAGCAGTCAACCTGGGCGGACCCAGTACTTC.

This rearrangement joins TRBV4-1 to TRBJ2-7, with D possibly being TRBD1 (8 bases). V was clipped by 3 bases and J by 4 bases, with 16 bases between them. The CDR3 sequence is 15 residues long. The germline V gene has CDR1 MGHRA and CDR2 YSYEKL. The DNA for the CDR3 is TGCGCCAGCAGCCATTACAGGGGGGGGAGGTACGAGCAGTACTTC. Protein sequence: CASSHYRGGRYEQYF.

This chain uses TRBV2 with TRBJ2-5, with D tentatively TRBD1 (5 bases). The CDR3 runs 16 residues. V lost 4 bases to trimming and J lost 1 base, with 16 bases between them. Looked up from germline, CDR1 is SNHLY and CDR2 is FYNNEI. CDR3 sequence (DNA): TGTGCCAGCAGTGGGACATACGAATCATTCCAAGAGACCCAGTACTTC. Protein: CASSGTYESFQETQYF.

The chain recombines TRBV5-1 with TRBJ1-1; 12 bases are a match to TRBD1. V was pared by 2 bases and J by 5 bases, with 7 bases of the junction left unmatched. Per the germline V gene, CDR1 is SGHRS and CDR2 is YFSETQ. The CDR3 sequence is 16 residues long. CDR3 sequence reads: CASSFGTGGVGTEAFF. CDR3 sequence (DNA): TGCGCCAGCAGCTTCGGGACAGGGGGCGTGGGGACTGAAGCTTTCTTT. The variable domain in full, completed from reference TRBV5-1 and TRBJ1-1, reads KAGVTQTPRYLIKTRGQQVTLSCSPISGHRSVSWYQQTPGQGLQFLFEYFSETQRNKGNFPGRFSGRQFSNSRSEMNVSTLELGDSALYLCASSFGTGGVGTEAFFGQGTRLTVV.

This sequence joins TRBV19 and TRBJ1-1, with 8 bases identical to TRBD1. This CDR3 region has 14 residues. In germline, CDR1 is LNHDA, CDR2 SQIVND (reference sequence). Germline trimming cut 1 base from V and 5 bases from J; bases unmatched to any gene: 3. DNA for the CDR3: TGTGCCAGTAGTATAGGGACAGGGCGAACTGAAGCTTTCTTT. It encodes CASSIGTGRTEAFF.

This clone was counted only a few times. The V gene is TRBV6-5, the J gene TRBJ2-1, with TRBD1 as a possible D gene (5 bases). V was shortened by 2 bases and J by 15 bases, with 17 bases between the two germline ends. The CDR3 spans 13 residues. Germline-derived CDR1 and CDR2 are MNHEY and SVGAGI. The CDR3 DNA follows: TGTGCCAGCAGTTACCCAGATGACAGTTATTGGTTCTTC. Protein sequence: CASSYPDDSYWFF.

This chain connects TRBV9 to TRBJ1-1, with a possible D match to TRBD1 (5 bases). The V and J ends lost 0 bases and 1 base respectively, with 10 bases between them. The CDR3 runs to 15 residues. Germline V gene sequence: CDR1 SGDLS, CDR2 YYNGEE. The CDR3 DNA sequence: TGTGCCAGCAGCGTAGTCGGGGGACCGAACACTGAAGCTTTCTTT. It is translated as CASSVVGGPNTEAFF. The full variable domain, with the rest looked up from reference TRBV9 and TRBJ1-1, is DSGVTQTPKHLITATGQRVTLRCSPRSGDLSVYWYQQSLDQGLQFLIQYYNGEERAKGNILERFSAQQFPDLHSELNLSSLELGDSALYFCASSVVGGPNTEAFFGQGTRLTVV.

This chain joins TRBV27 and TRBJ2-1; 7 nucleotides line up with TRBD1. The germline gives CDR1 MNHEY, CDR2 SMNVEV (reference sequence). The CDR3 runs 14 residues. J lost 6 bases, V lost 5 bases, and 7 bases had no gene match. CDR3 in DNA: TGTGCCAGCAGTGTCCGGGACAGAGGCAATGAGCAGTTCTTC. Residues: CASSVRDRGNEQFF.

The chain has TRBV5-5 and TRBJ2-3, with 7 bases matching TRBD1. Germline CDR1 reads SGHKS; CDR2 reads YYEKEE (reference sequence). The length of the CDR3 is 14 residues. V was pared by 0 bases and J by 4 bases, with 2 bases of the junction left unmatched. The CDR3 is CASSLGQGADTQYF. CDR3 coding DNA: TGTGCCAGCAGCTTGGGACAGGGCGCAGATACGCAGTATTTT.

The genes are TRBV19 and TRBJ2-5; 8 bases fit TRBD2. The CDR3 has 13 residues. CDR1 is LNHDA and CDR2 is SQIVND in the germline V gene (reference sequence). J was trimmed by 5 bases and V by 8 bases; bases with no gene match: 7. This chain's CDR3 is CASHGGAGETQYF. DNA for the CDR3: TGTGCCAGTCACGGGGGGGCCGGTGAGACCCAGTACTTC.